This T cell receptor beta chain was recovered during a study of shared clonotypes between healthy human individuals. As for the study in general: The composition of the donors was a couple of women and a few men aged 18 to 49.

A word on this clone: Its matching antigen is unknown.

This CDR3 contains 12 residues. Trimming took 4 bases from V and 2 from J, leaving 4 bases between them. CDR1 SGHAT and CDR2 FQNNGV come from the germline V gene. Here immunoSEQ multiplex PCR was the method, and the copy in TCRdb shows in-frame clones only, minus some. Of more than 2 million clones listed, roughly 95% are singletons. Regarding the study as a whole: Generally, estimated richness proved larger in naive subsets than it did in memory subsets. What rarefaction showed was incomplete sorted-subset sequencing despite large depth.

Sequences were obtained from naive CD4+ T cells sorted from blood. Documented subset: CD45RA+ positively selected. The receptor's source is a young man in good health. This chain uses TRBV11-2 with TRBJ2-3; D gene uncertain. As DNA, the CDR3 is TGTGCCAGCAGCTCCCTCACAGATACGCAGTATTTT. Residues: CASSSLTDTQYF.